A selection of T cell receptor beta chains follows, all from one sample in a study of cytomegalovirus exposure and HLA in healthy donors. Data came from immunoSEQ multiplex PCR; TCRdb stores just in-frame clones and leaves some out. The profile shows roughly 78,000 clones, about 64% of them singletons. The specimen was PBMCs. These receptors were obtained from a man younger than 40 in good health and CMV-seropositive. CDR3s include the opening cysteine and the closing phenylalanine or tryptophan. D genes are given only for firm matches. Where a row states a size, it is once, few, many or the class of an expanded clone; other rows omit it.

d_call	j_call	clone_size	v_call	cdr3_nt	cdr3_aa
TRBD2	TRBJ2-5	.	TRBV29-1	TGCAGCGTCCGGACAGCGGGGGGCTCACCGTACTTC	CSVRTAGGSPYF
TRBD2	TRBJ2-3	few	TRBV5-4	TGTGCCAGCAGCTTGGGACTAGCGGGCGGGCACCGGACGCAGTATTTT	CASSLGLAGGHRTQYF
.	TRBJ1-1	.	TRBV19	TGTGCCAGTAGTATAACGGGGAGGAACACTGAAGCTTTCTTT	CASSITGRNTEAFF
.	TRBJ2-5	.	TRBV5-1	TGCGCCAGCAGCCTTGGGGGGGGCGCGATGGAGACCCAGTACTTC	CASSLGGGAMETQYF
.	TRBJ2-3	medium-sized	TRBV4-3	TGCGCCAGCAGCCAAGAAGCGAGTTCTGGGGGGAGTATCACAGATACGCAGTATTTT	CASSQEASSGGSITDTQYF
.	TRBJ2-5	.	TRBV6-6	TGTGCCAGCAGTTACGAACCGGGAATAGGGACCCAGTACTTC	CASSYEPGIGTQYF
TRBD1	TRBJ1-2	.	TRBV29-1	TGCAGCGCCGACAGGGGACATGGCTACACCTTC	CSADRGHGYTF
.	TRBJ2-5	.	TRBV25-1	TGTGCCAGCAGTGAAATGGCCCTGGGCGAGACCCAGTACTTC	CASSEMALGETQYF
.	TRBJ1-2	.	TRBV28	.	CASSLTFGPGIENGYTF
.	TRBJ2-3	.	TRBV10-3	TGTGCCATCACTCCAGCACCAGAGGGTGCAGATACGCAGTATTTT	CAITPAPEGADTQYF
TRBD2	TRBJ2-1	.	TRBV10-3	TGTGCCATCTTAGCGGGAATGTACAATGAGCAGTTCTTC	CAILAGMYNEQFF
.	TRBJ2-7	.	TRBV29-1	TGCAGCGTTGCGTACGCGGGGGCCTCCTACGAGCAGTACTTC	CSVAYAGASYEQYF
.	TRBJ1-6	.	TRBV30	TGTGCCTGGAGGTCCAGCTCCTATAATTCACCCCTCCACTTT	CAWRSSSYNSPLHF
TRBD1	TRBJ1-4	.	TRBV6-1	TGTGCCAGCAGTGATAGCTACCGGGACAGGAATGAAAAACTGTTTTTT	CASSDSYRDRNEKLFF
TRBD1	TRBJ1-2	few	TRBV28	TGTGCCACCGAAGACAGGGGGCGTCATGGCGGCTACACCTTC	CATEDRGRHGGYTF
.	TRBJ2-5	.	TRBV7-9	TGTGCCAGCAGCTTAGGGGGGGATCAGACCCAGTACTTC	CASSLGGDQTQYF
TRBD1	TRBJ1-4	.	TRBV28	TGTGCCAGCAGTGACAGGGTTGGGGAAAAACTGTTTTTT	CASSDRVGEKLFF
.	TRBJ2-1	.	TRBV29-1	TGCAGCATCGGAGGGCAGGGATCTTTCAATGATCGGCAGTTCTTC	CSIGGQGSFNDRQFF
TRBD1	TRBJ1-3	.	TRBV9	TGTGCCAGCAGCGTAAGAACAGGGGGCTCTGGAAACACCATATATTTT	CASSVRTGGSGNTIYF
TRBD2	TRBJ2-1	once	TRBV5-1	TGCGCCAGCAGCCCACCCCTAGCGGGAGGGATAAATGAGCAGTTCTTC	CASSPPLAGGINEQFF
TRBD1	TRBJ2-7	.	TRBV5-1	TGCGCCAGCAGCTGGATGGACAGGGAGAGCTCCTACGAGCAGTACTTC	CASSWMDRESSYEQYF
.	TRBJ2-7	.	TRBV29-1	TGCAGCGTTCTTTCGGAGCTCTACGAGCAGTACTTC	CSVLSELYEQYF
TRBD2	TRBJ2-5	.	TRBV28	TGTGCCAGCAGCCGACTTAGCGGGGGGGACGTAAAGACCCAGTACTTC	CASSRLSGGDVKTQYF
TRBD2	TRBJ2-5	.	TRBV11-3	TGTGCCAGCAGCTTTGCGGGAGAGGGAGAGACCCAGTACTTC	CASSFAGEGETQYF
.	TRBJ1-2	.	TRBV5-4	TGTGCCAGCAAGCGGGGCGGAGACTATGGCTACACCTTC	CASKRGGDYGYTF
.	TRBJ1-6	.	TRBV12-5	TGTGCTAGTGGAGCCGGGACATGGGATAATTCACCCCTCCACTTT	CASGAGTWDNSPLHF
.	TRBJ2-1	.	TRBV29-1	TGCAGCGTCGCCTCCGCGTACAATGAGCAGTTCTTC	CSVASAYNEQFF
TRBD1	TRBJ1-5	once	TRBV9	TGTGCCAGCAGCGCGTCACCGGGACAGAATCAGCCCCAGCATTTT	CASSASPGQNQPQHF
TRBD2	TRBJ2-1	.	TRBV14	TGTGCCAGCAGCCCCGAACTAGCGGCCTACAATGAGCAGTTCTTC	CASSPELAAYNEQFF
TRBD2	TRBJ2-5	.	TRBV4-2	TGTGCCAGCAGCCAAGATCAGGCTAGCGGGGGGGAGACCCAGTACTTC	CASSQDQASGGETQYF
.	TRBJ1-6	.	TRBV29-1	TGCAGCGTTGAATTGGGCACCGCAGGTTCACCCCTCCACTTT	CSVELGTAGSPLHF
.	TRBJ2-1	once	TRBV4-3	TGCGCCAGCAGCCTCGTAGAGGGGGGAGGGAATGAGCAGTTCTTC	CASSLVEGGGNEQFF
.	TRBJ2-3	.	TRBV5-4	TGTGCCAGCAGCGAGTGGGAGAGCACAGATACGCAGTATTTT	CASSEWESTDTQYF
TRBD2	TRBJ2-3	.	TRBV2	TGTGCCAGCAGTGAAGAGGGCGGGAGCGTGGATACGCAGTATTTT	CASSEEGGSVDTQYF
.	TRBJ2-7	.	TRBV16	TGTGCCAGCAGCCCCCGGGGTCTAGCCTACGAGCAGTACTTC	CASSPRGLAYEQYF
.	TRBJ1-2	few	TRBV10-3	TGTGCCATCTCGGTAGGGGCTACAGACTATGGCTACACCTTC	CAISVGATDYGYTF
.	TRBJ2-7	.	TRBV19	TGTGCCAGTAGTTATGGGTTTAGAGGCGAGCAGTACTTC	CASSYGFRGEQYF
.	TRBJ2-7	.	TRBV5-1	TGCGCCAGCAGCTTGGGTTCAGGGGGGAACTACGAGCAGTACTTC	CASSLGSGGNYEQYF
TRBD2	TRBJ2-5	.	TRBV4-1	TGCGCCAGCAGCCAAGGTCACTCGGGGGGAGAGACCCAGTACTTC	CASSQGHSGGETQYF
.	TRBJ2-5	.	TRBV30	TGTGCCTGGGAAGGGGGGGGAGAGACCCAGTACTTC	CAWEGGGETQYF
TRBD1	TRBJ1-3	.	TRBV7-6	TGTGCCAGCAGCCTGGGACAGGACAACTCTGGAAACACCATATATTTT	CASSLGQDNSGNTIYF
.	TRBJ2-3	.	TRBV19	TGTGCCAGTAGTGCCTTCAGGGCCGGAGATACGCAGTATTTT	CASSAFRAGDTQYF
.	TRBJ2-1	few	TRBV27	TGTGCCAGCAGTTTGGGGCAGGGGAGTAGACAGAGCTCCTACAATGAGCAGTTCTTC	CASSLGQGSRQSSYNEQFF
.	TRBJ2-7	.	TRBV28	TGTGCCAGTCTCGGAACAGGGTCCCCGATGAGCGAGCAGTACTTC	CASLGTGSPMSEQYF
.	TRBJ1-4	.	TRBV27	TGTGCCAGCAGTTTAAGGAGCGGGCCAGGGAGGGATGAAAAACTGTTTTTT	CASSLRSGPGRDEKLFF